This paragraph reports one T cell receptor (beta chain). The antigen is undetermined. Trimming at V came to 7 bases and at J to 10 bases, leaving 5 bases not matched to a gene. CDR1 MNHEY and CDR2 SVGEGT come from the germline V gene. The CDR3 runs to 12 residues. The data were taken from a study of human T cells and chemical hapten exposure. Whole blood that had not been fractionated was the source of extracted total RNA. Attachment of unique molecular identifiers to individual cDNA molecules was performed in the library. In the original analysis: Samples contained a median of approximately 100,000 TCRs, with a range of about 20,000 to 750,000. MiXCR, applied by TCRdb to the 5' RACE reads, yields one record per CDR3 protein. The authors' filters were not applied to this entry. Of tens of thousands of distinct CDR3 sequences detected, roughly 8.4% appear once; the ten largest clones hold around 2.3%.

Study results and caveats: TCRs above 1 in 1000 frequency stayed constant with DPC sensitization.

The chain has TRBV6-2 or TRBV6-3 and TRBJ2-1; 9 bases align to TRBD2. The origin of this receptor is a male donor in good health. This chain's CDR3 is CASTGLAGEQFF. The DNA for the CDR3 is TGTGCCAGCACGGGACTAGCAGGGGAGCAGTTCTTC.